Described below is a single T cell receptor (beta chain) sequence and its context. Its antigen is unknown. The sample comes from a study of CD8+ T cells in alopecia areata. Study conclusions and caveats: Patients showed less clear TCR sequence sharing than mice, possibly partly because of HLA diversity.

In each case, RNA was isolated and then reverse transcribed into cDNA as the sequencing template. Sequenced by immunoSEQ multiplex PCR; TCRdb stores in-frame clones only, minus some. The data show roughly 250,000 clones, roughly 63% seen once. Treatment given: oral pan-JAK inhibitor, 5-10 mg twice daily. The CDR3 spans 16 residues. In germline, CDR1 is MNHEY, CDR2 SMNVEV (reference sequence). V was trimmed by 0 bases and J by 2 bases, leaving 13 bases between them. V is TRBV27 and J is TRBJ1-2, with TRBD1 as a possible D gene (6 bases). The specimen comprised CD4+ T cells sorted from blood, sampled around week 53, from a patient treated with tofacitinib. The receptor's source is a human donor with alopecia areata. CDR3 coding DNA: TGTGCCAGCAGTTTATCGGGGGCGGCGGGAAACTATGGCTACACCTTC. As protein: CASSLSGAAGNYGYTF.